This T cell receptor beta chain comes out of a study of CXCR3-negative and CXCR3-positive naive CD8 T cells. Study as a whole: Sequencing yielded 150 million or so TRB reads, roughly 1.5 +/- 0.3 million per library.

As to this clonotype: Its cognate antigen is unknown.

Study findings and constraints: Memory cells diverged, while naive CXCR3-positive and CXCR3-negative cells had similar TRBV-TRBJ usage.

The libraries of TRB cDNA were constructed through 5' RACE using UMI labels. Following a re-call of the 5' RACE reads, TCRdb has one entry per CDR3 protein and lacks DNA. The sample table sets out about 80,000 distinct CDR3 sequences. Sequenced input: naive CXCR3- CD8+ T cells from blood. Subset described: CD45RO-CCR7+CD27+CD95- naive CD8+ T cells lacking CXCR3 (TNR3-). The sequence was obtained from a human donor in good health. Some clones in this sample may be carry-over from other donors' samples.

CDR3 protein: CASSEEDRGETQYF. This rearrangement joins TRBV6-1 to TRBJ2-5; TCRdb lists TRBD1, though no DNA is available to test this call. Germline V gene sequence: CDR1 MNHNS, CDR2 SASEGT. This CDR3 comprises 14 residues.